A single sample is the source of the 27 T cell receptor beta chains below, sequenced in a study of CD8+CD57+ T cells in acquired aplastic anemia. The study profiled TCR beta VDJ and CDR3 using genomic DNA as template. TCRdb called the reads again in MiXCR, with one record for every CDR3 protein. The data show 200,000 to 250,000 distinct CDR3 sequences, about 59% seen once. The source material was sorted CD4+, CD8+, or CD8+CD57+ T cells (not recorded which) from PBMCs. All receptors come from a human donor in good health.

A single count supports this clonotype. The chain has TRBV15 and TRBJ2-7; 8 nucleotides agree with TRBD1. This CDR3 has 14 residues. Trimming cost V 4 bases and J 2 bases; bases outside gene matches: 4. The germline CDR1 and CDR2 sequences are LNHNV and YYDKDF (reference sequence). The CDR3 sequence: CATSTGQGPYEQYF. In DNA, the CDR3 is TGTGCCACCAGCACCGGACAGGGACCCTACGAGCAGTACTTC.

In this sample, this clonotype turned up a few times. The rearrangement uses TRBV20-1 and TRBJ2-1; the match to TRBD1 covers 7 bases. Germline trimming cut 5 bases from V and 5 bases from J; bases unmatched to any gene: 6. This CDR3 spans 13 amino acids. The V gene's germline CDR1 is DFQATT and CDR2 SNEGSKA (reference sequence). CDR3 in DNA: TGCAGTGCTCCTAGACAGGGAAACAATGAGCAGTTCTTC. Translation: CSAPRQGNNEQFF.

The table lists this clonotype with a count of one. The chain employs TRBV7-9 and TRBJ2-1; 9 nucleotides match TRBD2. Trimming took 9 bases from V and 9 from J; bases not matched to a gene: 15. CDR3 size: 15 residues. Germline V gene sequence: CDR1 SEHNR, CDR2 FQNEAQ (reference sequence). The CDR3 protein is CASTWGLAGVGEQFF. The CDR3 bases are TGTGCCAGTACCTGGGGGTTAGCGGGAGTTGGTGAGCAGTTCTTC.

V usage is TRBV20-1 and J usage is TRBJ1-4; D is unresolved. CDR3 length equals 15 residues. With 3 bases removed from V and 4 bases from J, the gap between germline ends came to 15 bases. Germline values: CDR1 DFQATT, CDR2 SNEGSKA (reference sequence). CDR3 bases: TGCAGTGCTAGCCTAGGGCCAACCCGTAATGAAAAACTGTTTTTT. Residues: CSASLGPTRNEKLFF.

This clonotype was seen a single time. The V call is TRBV25-1, the J call TRBJ1-5; possibly TRBD1 for D (5 bases). Germline assignment: CDR1 MGHDK and CDR2 SYGVNS. CDR3 length equals 16 residues. Deletions cut 8 bases from V and 0 bases from J, with 17 bases between. For the CDR3, the DNA is TGTGCCAGCTGGTGTCCCTCGCAGGGTAGCAATCAGCCCCAGCATTTT. It codes for CASWCPSQGSNQPQHF.

This rearrangement joins TRBV25-1 to TRBJ2-5, with 7 bases matching TRBD2. CDR1 is MGHDK and CDR2 is SYGVNS in the germline V gene. The V and J ends lost 3 bases and 9 bases, in that order; junction bases with no gene match: 10. The CDR3 loop spans 14 amino acids. The CDR3 spells CASSEFRAGEAQYF. CDR3 coding DNA: TGTGCCAGCAGTGAGTTCCGGGCGGGGGAGGCCCAGTACTTC.

The V and J genes are TRBV9 and TRBJ1-1; maybe TRBD1 (5 bases). The V end lost 0 bases, the J end lost 1 base, and 10 bases lay between the germline ends. CDR3 length: 15 amino acids. Germline CDR1 reads SGDLS; CDR2 reads YYNGEE. Written as DNA, the CDR3 is TGTGCCAGCAGCGTAGCTACGGGGGGGAACACTGAAGCTTTCTTT. Protein sequence: CASSVATGGNTEAFF.

This clonotype was seen many times. V and J are TRBV5-8 and TRBJ1-1, with 7 bases fitting TRBD1. V lost 2 bases and J lost 0; bases outside the gene matches: 4. The CDR3 has 15 residues. Germline-derived CDR1 and CDR2 are SGHTS and YDEGEE. The CDR3 sequence: CASSFRTGLNTEAFF. CDR3 bases: TGTGCCAGCAGCTTTAGGACAGGTTTGAACACTGAAGCTTTCTTT.

The J gene is TRBJ2-7, the V gene TRBV7-6; 9 bases align to TRBD1. Germline values: CDR1 SGHVS, CDR2 FNYEAQ. V dropped 5 bases and J dropped 9; count of bases not matched to a gene: 11. The CDR3 is 14 amino acids. The DNA for the CDR3 is TGTGCCAGCAGCCCCCCGGGACAGGGTGATTCGCAGTACTTC. This gives the protein CASSPPGQGDSQYF.

This chain uses TRBV7-2 with TRBJ2-5; 15 nucleotides agree with TRBD2. CDR1 SGHTA and CDR2 FQGNSA come from the germline V gene. The CDR3 totals 17 residues. The V segment lost 4 bases and the J segment 5 bases; nucleotides outside the gene matches: 8. CDR3 nucleotide sequence: TGTGCCAGCAGCTACCGGACTAGCGGGGGGGCGGGTGAGACCCAGTACTTC. It encodes CASSYRTSGGAGETQYF.

The chain couples TRBV7-2 to TRBJ1-2, with no clear D. Germline values: CDR1 SGHTA, CDR2 FQGNSA. The CDR3 consists of 13 residues. With 7 bases removed from V and 9 bases from J, the gap between germline ends came to 18 bases. The CDR3 loop reads CASTTSAVASYTF. DNA for the CDR3: TGTGCCAGCACTACGAGTGCGGTAGCTAGCTACACCTTC.

Only one count was recorded for this clonotype. This chain links TRBV7-8 with TRBJ1-4; possibly TRBD1 for D (6 bases). The CDR3 length is 17 residues. Germline-derived CDR1 and CDR2 are SGHVS and FQNEAQ. V lost 1 base and J lost 0, with 12 bases in between. The CDR3 protein is CASSLVTGGTTNEKLFF. The CDR3 DNA is TGTGCCAGCAGCTTAGTGACAGGTGGTACAACTAATGAAAAACTGTTTTTT.

The chain employs TRBV7-6 and TRBJ2-7; 8 nucleotides match TRBD1. The CDR3 length is 15 residues. V gave up 2 bases and J gave up 2 bases; unmatched junction bases: 5. CDR1 and CDR2 (germline): SGHVS, FNYEAQ. The CDR3 nucleotides are TGTGCCAGCAGCTTATACGGACAGGGAACCTACGAGCAGTACTTC. It specifies CASSLYGQGTYEQYF.

V and J are TRBV6-1 and TRBJ2-7; perhaps TRBD1 as D (5 bases). The V end was cut by 6 bases, the J end by 2 bases, with 8 bases between. CDR3 length: 12 residues. CDR1 is MNHNS and CDR2 is SASEGT in the germline V gene. The DNA for the CDR3 is TGTGCCAGCAGGGACATTACCTACGAGCAGTACTTC. As protein: CASRDITYEQYF.

This clonotype was seen a handful of times. This chain links TRBV3-1 with TRBJ2-3; D may be TRBD2 (6 bases). This CDR3 contains 17 residues. With 1 base removed from V and 3 bases from J, the gap between germline ends came to 17 bases. Germline assignment: CDR1 LGHDT and CDR2 YNNKEL (reference sequence). The CDR3 nucleotides are TGTGCCAGCAGCCAAGGTTATAGGCTAGCGTTGACAGATACGCAGTATTTT. Encoded protein: CASSQGYRLALTDTQYF.

There are many counts of this clonotype. The chain is built from TRBV30 and TRBJ1-2; the D gene is possibly TRBD1 (5 bases). Germline CDR1 reads GTSNPN; CDR2 reads SVGIG (reference sequence). Trimming took 5 bases from V and 13 from J, leaving 14 bases between them. This CDR3 is built from 10 residues. CDR3 protein: CAWEGPGPTF. CDR3 in DNA: TGTGCCTGGGAAGGACCGGGACCCACCTTC.

V and J are TRBV20-1 and TRBJ2-1; a weak D match, TRBD1 (5 bases). CDR3 length: 13 residues. The V end was cut by 6 bases, the J end by 10 bases, with 19 bases between. CDR1 is DFQATT and CDR2 is SNEGSKA in the germline V gene (reference sequence). This CDR3 reads CSAEHQGSREQFF. CDR3 sequence (DNA): TGCAGTGCCGAGCACCAGGGCTCGCGGGAGCAGTTCTTC.

There are many counts of this clonotype. The rearrangement links TRBV6-1 to TRBJ2-3, with D possibly TRBD2 on 6 matching bases. The CDR3 runs to 12 residues. Trimming cost V 4 bases and J 5 bases, with 7 bases left between them. CDR1 is MNHNS, CDR2 SASEGT, per germline. CDR3 protein: CASSAGGDTQYF. The DNA of the CDR3 is TGTGCCAGCAGTGCCGGGGGAGATACGCAGTATTTT.

This clonotype has a single count. The chain recombines TRBV3-1 with TRBJ1-5; D is undetermined. With 3 bases removed from V and 5 bases from J, the gap between germline ends came to 5 bases. This CDR3 comprises 12 residues. From germline, CDR1 is LGHDT and CDR2 YNNKEL (reference sequence). The CDR3 nucleotides read TGTGCCAGCAGCCACCGGGATCAGCCCCAGCATTTT. It is translated as CASSHRDQPQHF.

This chain connects TRBV11-2 to TRBJ2-7, with D possibly TRBD2 on 5 matching bases. V was shortened by 4 bases and J by 5 bases, with 9 bases between the two germline ends. The CDR3 totals 12 residues. Per the germline V gene, CDR1 is SGHAT and CDR2 is FQNNGV. CDR3 loop: CASSWSRDEQYF. DNA for the CDR3: TGTGCCAGCAGCTGGTCGCGGGACGAGCAGTACTTC.

This clonotype came up a few times. This rearrangement joins TRBV2 to TRBJ1-1, with D tentatively TRBD1 (5 bases). Trimming cost V 6 bases and J 1 base, with 15 bases left between them. Looked up from germline, CDR1 is SNHLY and CDR2 is FYNNEI. The CDR3 contains 15 residues. In DNA, the CDR3 is TGTGCCAGCAGAGGATTGACAGCAACGAACACTGAAGCTTTCTTT. The encoded protein is CASRGLTATNTEAFF.

Worth noting for this clonotype: Mismatch with germline at one junction end may stem from a read error. The chain recombines TRBV24-1 with TRBJ1-5, with D uncertain. CDR3 size: 14 residues. Germline V gene sequence: CDR1 KGHDR, CDR2 SFDVKD. The CDR3 protein is CASSLYGRNQPQHF. For the CDR3, the DNA is TGTGCCAGCAGTTTATACGGACGCAATCAGCCCCAGCATTTT.

The gene calls are TRBV20-1 and TRBJ1-1; tentative D call: TRBD1 (6 bases). The CDR3 covers 11 residues. The germline V gene encodes CDR1 DFQATT and CDR2 SNEGSKA (reference sequence). The V gene lost 4 bases and the J gene lost 6 bases, with 9 bases spanning the gap. The CDR3 is CSATRGAEAFF. The CDR3, as DNA: TGCAGTGCTACCAGGGGTGCTGAAGCTTTCTTT.

This clonotype was found once. The V and J genes are TRBV7-9 and TRBJ2-5; 10 bases align to TRBD2. Looked up from germline, CDR1 is SEHNR and CDR2 is FQNEAQ (reference sequence). Trimming at V came to 5 bases and at J to 4 bases, leaving 7 bases not matched to a gene. CDR3 length: 15 amino acids. CDR3 nucleotides: TGTGCCAGCAGCGGCCCCCTAGCGGGAGCAGAGACCCAGTACTTC. Protein: CASSGPLAGAETQYF.

The chain couples TRBV20-1 to TRBJ1-2; D might be TRBD1 (5 bases). The CDR3 covers 14 residues. Germline values: CDR1 DFQATT, CDR2 SNEGSKA (reference sequence). Trimming removed 0 bases from V and 3 bases from J, with 11 bases in between. CDR3 in amino acids: CSARDWGRDYGYTF. CDR3 nucleotides: TGCAGTGCTAGAGATTGGGGCAGGGACTATGGCTACACCTTC.

The rearrangement uses TRBV7-9 and TRBJ2-7; 14 bases match TRBD2. Germline CDR1 reads SEHNR; CDR2 reads FQNEAQ (reference sequence). J gave up 0 bases and V 6 bases, and 7 bases lay outside the gene matches. CDR3 length equals 17 residues. CDR3 DNA: TGTGCCAGCAGTTCCGGGACTAGCGGGAGAGTCTCCTACGAGCAGTACTTC. This translates into CASSSGTSGRVSYEQYF.

This clonotype was observed a single time. The chain has TRBV5-6 and TRBJ2-5, with TRBD2 matching 12 bases. Looked up from germline, CDR1 is SGHDT and CDR2 is YYEEEE. CDR3 length: 16 residues. V shed 5 bases, J shed 4 bases, and the junction held 9 bases outside the gene matches. In DNA, the CDR3 is TGTGCCAGCAGTCAGACACAGGGACTAGCGGGAGAGACCCAGTACTTC. This gives the protein CASSQTQGLAGETQYF.